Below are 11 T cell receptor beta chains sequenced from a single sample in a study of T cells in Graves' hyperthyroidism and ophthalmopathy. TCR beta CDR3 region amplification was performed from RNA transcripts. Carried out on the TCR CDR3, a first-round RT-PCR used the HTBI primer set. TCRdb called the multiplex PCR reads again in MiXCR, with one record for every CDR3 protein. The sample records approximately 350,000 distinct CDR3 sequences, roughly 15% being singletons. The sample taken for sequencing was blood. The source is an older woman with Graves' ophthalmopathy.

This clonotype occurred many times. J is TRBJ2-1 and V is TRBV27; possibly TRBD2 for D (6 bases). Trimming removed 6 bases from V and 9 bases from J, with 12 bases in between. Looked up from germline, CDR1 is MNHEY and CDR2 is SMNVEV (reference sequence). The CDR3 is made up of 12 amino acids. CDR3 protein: CASRHRGGEQFF. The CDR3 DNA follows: TGTGCCAGCAGGCATAGGGGAGGTGAGCAGTTCTTC.

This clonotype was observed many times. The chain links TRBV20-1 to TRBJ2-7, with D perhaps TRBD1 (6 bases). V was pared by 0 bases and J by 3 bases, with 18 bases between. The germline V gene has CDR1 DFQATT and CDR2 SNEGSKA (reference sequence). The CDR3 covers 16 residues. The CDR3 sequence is CSARDQGRGIGYEQYF. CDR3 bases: TGCAGTGCTAGAGATCAGGGCAGGGGAATAGGCTACGAGCAGTACTTC.

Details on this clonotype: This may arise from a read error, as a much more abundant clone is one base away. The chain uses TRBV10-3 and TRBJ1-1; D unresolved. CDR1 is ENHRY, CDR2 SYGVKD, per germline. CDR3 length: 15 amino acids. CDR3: CAISESIESNTESFF. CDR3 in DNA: TGTGCCATCAGTGAGTCGATAGAGTCGAACACTGAATCTTTCTTT.

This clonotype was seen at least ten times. CDR3 residues: CASSEEGRSTDTQYF. The CDR3 DNA reads as TGTGCCAGCAGTGAAGAGGGACGAAGCACAGATACGCAGTATTTT. The chain links TRBV6-1 to TRBJ2-3; either TRBD1 or TRBD2 may fit D (5 bases each). Looked up from germline, CDR1 is MNHNS and CDR2 is SASEGT. CDR3 length: 15 amino acids. V shed 1 base and J shed 0 bases, with 8 bases lying between them.

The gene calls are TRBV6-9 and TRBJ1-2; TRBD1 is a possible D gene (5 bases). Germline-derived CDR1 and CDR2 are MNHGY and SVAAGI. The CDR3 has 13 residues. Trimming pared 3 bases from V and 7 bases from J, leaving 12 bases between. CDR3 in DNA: TGTGCCAGCAGTTACAAAGGGGTCTGTGGCTACACCTTC. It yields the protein CASSYKGVCGYTF.

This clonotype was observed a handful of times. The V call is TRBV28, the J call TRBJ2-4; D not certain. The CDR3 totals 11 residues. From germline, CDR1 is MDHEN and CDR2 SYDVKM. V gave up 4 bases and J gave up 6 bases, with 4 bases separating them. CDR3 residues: CASSSPNIQYF. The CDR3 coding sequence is TGTGCCAGCAGTTCCCCAAACATTCAGTACTTC.

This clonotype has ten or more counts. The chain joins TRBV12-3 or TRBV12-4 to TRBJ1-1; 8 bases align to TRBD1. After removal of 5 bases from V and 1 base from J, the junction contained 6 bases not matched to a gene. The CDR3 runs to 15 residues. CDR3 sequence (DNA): TGTGCCAGCAGTCTCACAGGGGGACGGAACACTGAAGCTTTCTTT. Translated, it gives CASSLTGGRNTEAFF.

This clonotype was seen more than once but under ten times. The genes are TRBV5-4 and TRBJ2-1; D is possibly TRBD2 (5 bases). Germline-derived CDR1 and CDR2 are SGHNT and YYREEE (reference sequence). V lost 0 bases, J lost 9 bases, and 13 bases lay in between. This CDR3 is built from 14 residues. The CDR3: CASSLGTGVGEQFF. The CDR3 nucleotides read TGTGCCAGCAGCTTGGGGACTGGAGTTGGTGAGCAGTTCTTC.

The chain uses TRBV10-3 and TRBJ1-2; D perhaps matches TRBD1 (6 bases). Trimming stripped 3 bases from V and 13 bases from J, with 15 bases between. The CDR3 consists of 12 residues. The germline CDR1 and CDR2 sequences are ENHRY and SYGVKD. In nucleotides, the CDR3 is TGTGCCATCAGTGAATACAGGGTGGATTTCACCTTC. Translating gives CAISEYRVDFTF.

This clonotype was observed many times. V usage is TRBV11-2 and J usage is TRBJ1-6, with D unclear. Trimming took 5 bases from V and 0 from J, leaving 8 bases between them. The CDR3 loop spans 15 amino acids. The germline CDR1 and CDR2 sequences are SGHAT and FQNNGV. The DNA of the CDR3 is TGTGCCAGCAGCCAAAGCCGCTCCTATAATTCACCCCTCCACTTT. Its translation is CASSQSRSYNSPLHF.

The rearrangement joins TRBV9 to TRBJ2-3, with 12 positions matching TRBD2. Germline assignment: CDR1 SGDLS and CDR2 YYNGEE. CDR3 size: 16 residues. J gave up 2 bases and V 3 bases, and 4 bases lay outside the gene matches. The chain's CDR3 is CASSGLAGESTDTQYF. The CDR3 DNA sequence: TGTGCCAGCAGCGGACTAGCGGGAGAGTCCACAGATACGCAGTATTTT.